The 23 T cell receptor beta chains given below trace back to one sample, sequenced in a study of CD8+ T cells in alopecia areata. RNA was extracted and reverse transcribed into cDNA as the sequencing template. Profiling relied on immunoSEQ multiplex PCR, and the TCRdb table lists in-frame clones only, not all of them. Of about 150,000 clones listed, about three fifths are singletons. Sample: CD4+ T cells sorted from blood. These receptors came from a human donor in good health.

The rearrangement uses TRBV15 and TRBJ1-5; D remains ambiguous. The CDR3 runs to 12 residues. In germline, CDR1 is LNHNV, CDR2 YYDKDF (reference sequence). V was cut by 0 bases and J by 8 bases, with 5 bases left in between. In nucleotides, the CDR3 is TGTGCCACCAGCAGAGACTTCGAGCCCCAGCATTTT. This translates into CATSRDFEPQHF.

The chain is built from TRBV10-3 and TRBJ1-5; D gene unclear. The V gene lost 0 bases and the J gene lost 5 bases, with 5 bases spanning the gap. The CDR3 totals 13 residues. CDR1 is ENHRY, CDR2 SYGVKD, per germline. The CDR3 reads CAISESVYQPQHF. CDR3 DNA sequence: TGTGCCATCAGTGAGTCTGTCTATCAGCCCCAGCATTTT.

The sample holds a few counts of this clone. J is TRBJ2-4 and V is TRBV6-6; TRBD2 matches 8 bases. This CDR3 contains 15 residues. The V gene's germline CDR1 is MNHNY and CDR2 SVGAGI (reference sequence). V was clipped by 2 bases and J by 3 bases; unmatched bases: 3. CDR3 sequence reads: CASSYDLAGKNIQYF. The CDR3 DNA reads as TGTGCCAGCAGTTACGACCTAGCGGGCAAAAACATTCAGTACTTC.

This clone was detected a few times. The chain is built from TRBV28 and TRBJ2-2, with TRBD2 matching over 10 bases. Looked up from germline, CDR1 is MDHEN and CDR2 is SYDVKM. This CDR3 is built from 16 residues. V trimming: 6 bases; J trimming: 2 bases; junction bases outside the gene matches: 6. In nucleotides, the CDR3 is TGTGCCAGCAGAAGGAGACTAGCGGGTAACACCGGGGAGCTGTTTTTT. Translating it yields CASRRRLAGNTGELFF.

This chain uses TRBV25-1 with TRBJ2-7; unclear D gene. Per germline, CDR1 MGHDK and CDR2 SYGVNS. The CDR3 has 11 residues. With 6 bases removed from V and 3 bases from J, the gap between germline ends came to 6 bases. This CDR3 reads CASSENYEQYF. The DNA for the CDR3 is TGTGCCAGCAGCGAGAACTACGAGCAGTACTTC.

The CDR3 DNA is TGTGCCAGCAGTGCGACAGGTCGTAGCAATCAGCCCCAGCATTTT. Protein product: CASSATGRSNQPQHF. The chain links TRBV2 to TRBJ1-5; D is possibly TRBD1 (6 bases). This CDR3 region has 15 residues. The germline V gene has CDR1 SNHLY and CDR2 FYNNEI. Trimming stripped 4 bases from V and 0 bases from J, with 10 bases between.

This chain uses TRBV18 with TRBJ1-1; weak D call: TRBD1 (6 bases). V gave up 4 bases and J gave up 1 base, with 10 bases separating them. Germline CDR1 is KGHSH and CDR2 is LQKENI. The CDR3 is 14 residues long. As DNA, the CDR3 is TGTGCCAGCTCACTCAAGACAGGGAACACTGAAGCTTTCTTT. Protein product: CASSLKTGNTEAFF.

This clone appeared a single time. V and J are TRBV30 and TRBJ1-2; D is ambiguous. This CDR3 region has 11 residues. The germline CDR1 and CDR2 sequences are GTSNPN and SVGIG (reference sequence). Trimming removed 2 bases at V and 7 bases at J, with 8 bases between. The CDR3 region has the DNA TGTGCCTGGAGTCGACGGGCTGGCTACACCTTC. It translates to CAWSRRAGYTF.

CDR3 sequence reads: CSVEPRGLFGYTF. The CDR3 DNA reads TGCAGCGTTGAGCCCAGGGGCTTGTTTGGCTACACCTTC. The chain uses TRBV29-1 and TRBJ1-2; maybe TRBD1 (6 bases). This CDR3 region has 13 residues. Germline V CDR1 and CDR2: SQVTM, ANQGSEA. V was trimmed by 3 bases and J by 7 bases, leaving 15 bases between them.

This rearrangement joins TRBV30 to TRBJ2-7, with D uncertain. The CDR3 consists of 15 residues. Germline V gives CDR1 GTSNPN, CDR2 SVGIG (reference sequence). Trimming took off 2 bases at V and 0 bases at J, with 14 bases between the two ends. CDR3: CAWSIGRMISYEQYF. The DNA for the CDR3 is TGTGCCTGGAGTATTGGACGAATGATCTCCTACGAGCAGTACTTC.

This clone appeared a few times. The rearrangement joins TRBV4-1 to TRBJ2-7; D might be TRBD2 (7 bases). V was pared by 3 bases and J by 0 bases, with 12 bases between. The CDR3 is 15 residues long. In germline, CDR1 is MGHRA, CDR2 YSYEKL. CDR3 protein: CASSHPRGASYEQYF. CDR3 DNA: TGCGCCAGCAGCCACCCCCGGGGGGCCTCCTACGAGCAGTACTTC.

This clone appeared once. The genes are TRBV25-1 and TRBJ1-1; D is possibly TRBD1 (6 bases). The CDR3 covers 14 residues. Trimming removed 3 bases at V and 0 bases at J, with 8 bases between. The V gene's germline CDR1 is MGHDK and CDR2 SYGVNS. CDR3 sequence: CASSDQGLNTEAFF. In DNA form, the CDR3 reads TGTGCCAGCAGTGATCAGGGGCTGAACACTGAAGCTTTCTTT.

The chain has TRBV25-1 and TRBJ1-2; D not resolved. V lost 4 bases to trimming and J lost 7 bases, with 13 bases between them. CDR3 length equals 13 residues. Germline values: CDR1 MGHDK, CDR2 SYGVNS. The CDR3 spells CASSVHMLGGYTF. In DNA, the CDR3 is TGTGCCAGCAGTGTCCATATGCTCGGTGGCTACACCTTC.

In this sample, this clone turned up many times. The CDR3 DNA reads as TGCGCCAGCGAAGGTCCCACGGACACTGAAGCTTTCTTT. It yields the protein CASEGPTDTEAFF. The chain uses TRBV4-1 and TRBJ1-1; no clear D gene. The germline CDR1 and CDR2 sequences are MGHRA and YSYEKL. Between the trimmed V and J ends, which lost 8 bases and 3 bases, there was a span of 13 bases. This CDR3 is 13 amino acids long.

The chain employs TRBV4-1 and TRBJ1-2, with D tentatively TRBD1 (6 bases). The CDR3 consists of 16 residues. The germline V gene encodes CDR1 MGHRA and CDR2 YSYEKL. V was clipped by 3 bases and J by 2 bases, with 16 bases between them. CDR3 bases: TGCGCCAGCAGCCAGGCAAGGACAGTCACAAACTATGGCTACACCTTC. The encoded protein is CASSQARTVTNYGYTF.

J is TRBJ1-1 and V is TRBV5-1; D call uncertain. Trimming left V 0 bases short and J 5 bases short, with 8 bases between. There are 13 residues in the CDR3. The germline V gene has CDR1 SGHRS and CDR2 YFSETQ. The CDR3 loop is CASSLVPETEAFF. The CDR3 DNA sequence: TGCGCCAGCAGCTTGGTCCCGGAGACTGAAGCTTTCTTT. Based on the CDR3 plus reference TRBV5-1 and TRBJ1-1, the full variable domain is KAGVTQTPRYLIKTRGQQVTLSCSPISGHRSVSWYQQTPGQGLQFLFEYFSETQRNKGNFPGRFSGRQFSNSRSEMNVSTLELGDSALYLCASSLVPETEAFFGQGTRLTVV.

This clone appeared a single time. The chain recombines TRBV18 with TRBJ2-5, with D uncertain. In germline, CDR1 is KGHSH, CDR2 LQKENI. Between the trimmed V and J ends, which lost 1 base and 2 bases, there was a span of 5 bases. This CDR3 region has 13 residues. In DNA, the CDR3 is TGTGCCAGCTCACCACTACAGCAAGAGACCCAGTACTTC. It translates to CASSPLQQETQYF.

The rearrangement uses TRBV5-6 and TRBJ1-4; D not resolved. Germline V lookup: CDR1 SGHDT, CDR2 YYEEEE. The ends were cut back, 0 bases at V and 3 bases at J, with 0 bases in the middle. The CDR3 loop spans 12 amino acids. The CDR3 DNA reads as TGTGCCAGCAGCTTGGCTAATGAAAAACTGTTTTTT. As protein: CASSLANEKLFF.

This rearrangement joins TRBV25-1 to TRBJ2-1; the match to TRBD2 covers 10 bases. The CDR3 is 14 amino acids. With V trimmed by 6 bases and J by 9 bases, 8 bases remained unmatched. Germline V gene data show CDR1 as MGHDK and CDR2 as SYGVNS. For the CDR3, the DNA is TGTGCCAGCAGCCAAGCGGGAGGGCCGGGTGAGCAGTTCTTC. It translates to CASSQAGGPGEQFF. The full variable domain, with the rest looked up from reference TRBV25-1 and TRBJ2-1, is EADIYQTPRYLVIGTGKKITLECSQTMGHDKMYWYQQDPGMELHLIHYSYGVNSTEKGDLSSESTVSRIRTEHFPLTLESARPSHTSQYLCASSQAGGPGEQFFGPGTRLTVL.

This rearrangement joins TRBV2 to TRBJ2-3; D is undetermined. CDR1 is SNHLY and CDR2 is FYNNEI in the germline V gene. This CDR3 has 14 residues. The V end lost 4 bases, the J end lost 5 bases, and 13 bases lay between the germline ends. CDR3 protein: CASSAFLIQDTQYF. The CDR3 DNA is TGTGCCAGCAGTGCTTTCCTAATTCAAGATACGCAGTATTTT.

The chain joins TRBV6-1 to TRBJ1-5; D remains ambiguous. Trimming removed 7 bases from V and 3 bases from J, with 13 bases in between. The CDR3 spans 14 residues. Germline assignment: CDR1 MNHNS and CDR2 SASEGT. The CDR3, as DNA: TGTGCCAGCACCCTTCCGGCATACAATCAGCCCCAGCATTTT. Protein product: CASTLPAYNQPQHF.

The rearrangement uses TRBV11-2 and TRBJ2-7, with D maybe TRBD1 (5 bases). CDR1 and CDR2 (germline): SGHAT, FQNNGV. This CDR3 comprises 15 residues. V lost 5 bases and J 7 bases, leaving 21 bases between the germline ends. The CDR3 spells CASSLQFSRVGEQYF. The DNA for the CDR3 is TGTGCCAGCAGCCTCCAATTTTCCAGGGTAGGAGAGCAGTACTTC.

This clone was detected only a few times. The chain is built from TRBV6-6 and TRBJ2-2, with D possibly called TRBD1 or TRBD2 (6 bases each). The CDR3 has 15 amino acids. V lost 3 bases and J 7 bases, leaving 15 bases between the germline ends. CDR1 is MNHNY and CDR2 is SVGAGI in the germline V gene (reference sequence). CDR3 region: CASSYRAGEVGELFF. The CDR3 DNA follows: TGTGCCAGCAGTTATAGGGCAGGGGAGGTCGGGGAGCTGTTTTTT.